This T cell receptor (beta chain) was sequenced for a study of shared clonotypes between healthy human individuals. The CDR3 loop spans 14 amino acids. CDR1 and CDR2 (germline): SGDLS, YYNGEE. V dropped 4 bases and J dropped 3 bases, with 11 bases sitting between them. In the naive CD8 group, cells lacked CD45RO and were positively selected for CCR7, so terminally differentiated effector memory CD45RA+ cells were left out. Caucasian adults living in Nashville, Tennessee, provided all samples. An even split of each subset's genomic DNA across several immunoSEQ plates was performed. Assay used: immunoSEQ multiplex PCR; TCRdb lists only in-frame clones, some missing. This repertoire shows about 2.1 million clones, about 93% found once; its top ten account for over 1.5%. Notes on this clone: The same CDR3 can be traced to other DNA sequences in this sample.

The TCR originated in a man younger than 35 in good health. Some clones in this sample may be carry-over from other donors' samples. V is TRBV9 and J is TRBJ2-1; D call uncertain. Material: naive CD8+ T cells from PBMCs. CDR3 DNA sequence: TGTGCCAGCAGCCCAAGGACGGGCTACAATGAGCAGTTCTTC. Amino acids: CASSPRTGYNEQFF.